Below, 24 T cell receptor beta chains from the same sample are listed, as sequenced in a study of shared clonotypes between healthy human individuals (dated by TCRdb to about 2020). Library preparation was by the immunoSEQ multiplex PCR assay. In TCRdb, the immuneACCESS table is reduced to in-frame sequences with V and J assigned. These tables do not hold every clone; where another copy was compared, an unresolved V gene accounts for under half, and the others remain unexplained. In this sample the table shows some 500,000 clones, roughly 95% of which occur a single time. The top ten constitute about 0.057% of the sample. Sequenced input: naive CD4+ T cells sorted from blood. Explained via the paper, the cell subset or site label denotes: CD45RA+ positively selected. The receptors here all came from a woman aged 25-40 years in good health.

The chain joins TRBV5-4 to TRBJ2-1; 9 bases agree with TRBD2. The CDR3 consists of 18 residues. Germline trimming cut 0 bases from V and 3 bases from J; bases unmatched to any gene: 10. The germline V gene encodes CDR1 SGHNT and CDR2 YYREEE (reference sequence). The CDR3, as DNA: TGTGCCAGCAGCTTGGCCTGGGCTAGCGGGAACCTCTACAATGAGCAGTTCTTC. This sequence encodes CASSLAWASGNLYNEQFF.

V is TRBV10-2 and J is TRBJ2-7; D may be TRBD1 or TRBD2 (6 bases each). CDR3 length: 16 amino acids. Germline CDR1 WSHSY, CDR2 SAAADI. Deletions cut 7 bases from V and 4 bases from J, with 23 bases between. Here the CDR3 DNA reads TGCGCCAGCACGGGGGCGTCGACAGCAACTAATTACGAGCAGTACTTC. Residues: CASTGASTATNYEQYF.

A remark on this clone: Within the sample, other DNA sequences also encode this same CDR3. V gene TRBV28 combines with J gene TRBJ2-7; D is perhaps TRBD1 (5 bases). Germline V gives CDR1 MDHEN, CDR2 SYDVKM. Trimming stripped 6 bases from V and 4 bases from J, with 10 bases between. This CDR3 is 12 amino acids long. CDR3 sequence: CASSLPGYEQYF. The CDR3 coding sequence is TGTGCCAGCAGCCTTCCAGGGTACGAGCAGTACTTC.

This chain links TRBV5-6 with TRBJ2-2, with TRBD2 matching over 9 bases. Germline V gene data show CDR1 as SGHDT and CDR2 as YYEEEE. V lost 0 bases, J lost 7 bases, and 7 bases stayed unmatched. The CDR3 has 16 residues. In nucleotides, the CDR3 is TGTGCCAGCAGCTTGGTTAGCGGGAGTTTTAACGGGGAGCTGTTTTTT. It encodes CASSLVSGSFNGELFF.

This rearrangement joins TRBV18 to TRBJ1-3, with D hard to call. Trimming removed 1 base from V and 5 bases from J, with 12 bases in between. There are 15 residues in the CDR3. Germline V gene lookup returns CDR1 KGHSH and CDR2 LQKENI. The CDR3 reads CASSPLPEYRNTIYF. DNA for the CDR3: TGTGCCAGCTCACCACTCCCGGAATACAGAAACACCATATATTTT.

This chain uses TRBV29-1 with TRBJ1-3; tentatively, D is TRBD1 (5 bases). The CDR3 is made up of 16 amino acids. Germline V CDR1 and CDR2: SQVTM, ANQGSEA. Trimming removed 2 bases at V and 0 bases at J, with 14 bases between. The CDR3 nucleotides read TGCAGCGTTGAAAGGGATAGGGGTTCCTCTGGAAACACCATATATTTT. Encoded protein: CSVERDRGSSGNTIYF.

This sequence joins TRBV2 and TRBJ2-4; possible D gene TRBD2, 5 bases. The germline gives CDR1 SNHLY, CDR2 FYNNEI. V was clipped by 2 bases and J by 0 bases, with 14 bases between them. This CDR3 is built from 17 residues. The CDR3 DNA sequence: TGTGCCAGCAGTGAATCTCCGACTACCCAAGCCAAAAACATTCAGTACTTC. Its protein is CASSESPTTQAKNIQYF. The full variable domain, in which reference TRBV2 and TRBJ2-4 provide the parts outside the CDR3, is EPEVTQTPSHQVTQMGQEVILRCVPISNHLYFYWYRQILGQKVEFLVSFYNNEISEKSEIFDDQFSVERPDGSNFTLKIRSTKLEDSAMYFCASSESPTTQAKNIQYFGAGTRLSVL.

V is TRBV2 and J is TRBJ2-2, with 8 bases matching TRBD1. CDR3 length: 14 amino acids. V shed 3 bases and J 5 bases; nucleotides not matched to a gene: 2. Per germline, CDR1 SNHLY and CDR2 FYNNEI. CDR3 sequence (DNA): TGTGCCAGCAGTGAGACAGGGGATACCGGGGAGCTGTTTTTT. It is translated as CASSETGDTGELFF.

V gene TRBV6-6 combines with J gene TRBJ2-7; possible D gene TRBD1, 6 bases. The CDR3 runs to 14 residues. Trimming took 2 bases from V and 6 from J, leaving 14 bases between them. Germline-derived CDR1 and CDR2 are MNHNY and SVGAGI (reference sequence). Written as DNA, the CDR3 is TGTGCCAGCAGTTACACGGTGGGGGCCTCCGAGCAGTACTTC. Translating gives CASSYTVGASEQYF.

As DNA, the CDR3 is TGCGCCAGCAGCCCGCTGGGACGGAAAGACTACGAGCAGTACTTC. Translated, it gives CASSPLGRKDYEQYF. The genes are TRBV4-1 and TRBJ2-7, with D tentatively TRBD1 or TRBD2 (5 bases each). The CDR3 extends over 15 amino acids. Trimming took off 4 bases at V and 3 bases at J, with 16 bases between the two ends. Germline V gives CDR1 MGHRA, CDR2 YSYEKL.

The chain carries TRBV29-1 and TRBJ2-1; a weak D match, TRBD2 (6 bases). Germline V gene sequence: CDR1 SQVTM, CDR2 ANQGSEA. The CDR3 length is 13 residues. The ends were cut back, 8 bases at V and 3 bases at J, with 14 bases in the middle. The CDR3 loop reads CSPVGGGYNEQFF. CDR3 sequence (DNA): TGCAGCCCCGTTGGGGGAGGCTACAATGAGCAGTTCTTC.

The chain is built from TRBV7-2 and TRBJ2-3, with 10 nucleotides matching TRBD2. V shed 5 bases and J 4 bases; nucleotides not matched to a gene: 9. CDR1 and CDR2 from the germline V gene are SGHTA and FQGNSA. The CDR3 has 16 amino acids. CDR3 in amino acids: CASSPRPAGGADTQYF. The CDR3 region has the DNA TGTGCCAGCAGCCCACGTCCAGCGGGAGGGGCAGATACGCAGTATTTT.

The chain joins TRBV19 to TRBJ1-1, with TRBD1 as a possible D gene (5 bases). Germline V CDR1 and CDR2: LNHDA, SQIVND (reference sequence). The length of the CDR3 is 15 residues. Trimming pared 3 bases from V and 1 base from J, leaving 12 bases between. CDR3 protein: CASSMDDRRNTEAFF. CDR3 nucleotide sequence: TGTGCCAGTAGTATGGACGACAGAAGGAACACTGAAGCTTTCTTT. The entire variable domain, with the rest obtained from reference TRBV19 and TRBJ1-1, is as follows: DGGITQSPKYLFRKEGQNVTLSCEQNLNHDAMYWYRQDPGQGLRLIYYSQIVNDFQKGDIAEGYSVSREKKESFPLTVTSAQKNPTAFYLCASSMDDRRNTEAFFGQGTRLTVV.

The genes are TRBV9 and TRBJ2-1; D unclear. CDR1 SGDLS and CDR2 YYNGEE come from the germline V gene. The CDR3 consists of 15 residues. V lost 4 bases and J 5 bases, leaving 16 bases between the germline ends. CDR3 in DNA: TGTGCCAGCAGCCCCCACGGCACTCAACACAATGAGCAGTTCTTC. This translates into CASSPHGTQHNEQFF. The variable domain in full, with the rest retrieved from reference TRBV9 and TRBJ2-1, is DSGVTQTPKHLITATGQRVTLRCSPRSGDLSVYWYQQSLDQGLQFLIQYYNGEERAKGNILERFSAQQFPDLHSELNLSSLELGDSALYFCASSPHGTQHNEQFFGPGTRLTVL.

The chain carries TRBV27 and TRBJ1-2; the match to TRBD1 covers 8 bases. Germline trimming cut 1 base from V and 4 bases from J; bases unmatched to any gene: 5. The length of the CDR3 is 15 residues. Per the germline V gene, CDR1 is MNHEY and CDR2 is SMNVEV (reference sequence). The DNA of the CDR3 is TGTGCCAGCAGTTTATATCCAGGGGGCGCCTATGGCTACACCTTC. As protein: CASSLYPGGAYGYTF.

The chain joins TRBV6-6 to TRBJ2-7, with TRBD1 as a possible D gene (5 bases). There are 13 residues in the CDR3. Trimming pared 8 bases from V and 0 bases from J, leaving 11 bases between. CDR1 is MNHNY, CDR2 SVGAGI, per germline (reference sequence). CDR3 region: CASSQAFSYEQYF. The CDR3 nucleotides read TGTGCCAGCTCACAGGCCTTCTCCTACGAGCAGTACTTC.

The V call is TRBV12-5, the J call TRBJ1-1; D is unclear. This CDR3 is 13 amino acids long. V was cut by 3 bases and J by 4 bases, with 9 bases left in between. Germline V lookup: CDR1 LGHNT, CDR2 FRNRAP. The CDR3 loop is CASGFFGGTEAFF. The CDR3 DNA sequence: TGTGCTAGTGGTTTCTTCGGCGGCACTGAAGCTTTCTTT.

The CDR3 here is CAWSVLGGGLYEQYF. CDR3 nucleotide sequence: TGTGCCTGGAGTGTACTAGGGGGAGGCCTTTACGAGCAGTACTTC. The chain links TRBV30 to TRBJ2-7; either TRBD1 or TRBD2 may fit D (6 bases each). Germline V gene data show CDR1 as GTSNPN and CDR2 as SVGIG (reference sequence). The CDR3 totals 15 residues. Trimming took off 0 bases at V and 4 bases at J, with 16 bases between the two ends. Full variable domain (rest looked up from reference TRBV30 and TRBJ2-7): SQTIHQWPATLVQPVGSPLSLECTVEGTSNPNLYWYRQAAGRGLQLLFYSVGIGQISSEVPQNLSASRPQDRQFILSSKKLLLSDSGFYLCAWSVLGGGLYEQYFGPGTRLTVT.

The chain carries TRBV18 and TRBJ1-1, with TRBD1 matching 7 bases. With 3 bases clipped from V and 7 bases from J, the junction kept 14 bases outside the gene matches. CDR3 size: 16 residues. Germline V gene data show CDR1 as KGHSH and CDR2 as LQKENI. DNA of the CDR3: TGTGCCAGCTCACCTTTGACAGGGCTAGGCTCGGATGAAGCTTTCTTT. Amino acid sequence: CASSPLTGLGSDEAFF.

The chain uses TRBV6-6 and TRBJ1-4; D is perhaps TRBD1 (5 bases). The CDR3 length is 14 residues. Trimming stripped 2 bases from V and 5 bases from J, with 9 bases between. CDR1 is MNHNY and CDR2 is SVGAGI in the germline V gene (reference sequence). Written as DNA, the CDR3 is TGTGCCAGCAGTTACCTGACAGCGAATGAAAAACTGTTTTTT. Protein: CASSYLTANEKLFF.

This chain uses TRBV28 with TRBJ1-2; D unclear. The germline CDR1 and CDR2 sequences are MDHEN and SYDVKM. This CDR3 region has 11 residues. Trimming shortened V by 5 bases and J by 7 bases, and 8 bases separated the two germline ends. Here the CDR3 reads CASSQMGGYTF. CDR3 nucleotides: TGTGCCAGCAGTCAAATGGGTGGCTACACCTTC.

The count of this clone is one. V and J are TRBV28 and TRBJ2-1, with 7 bases that match TRBD2. This CDR3 is 14 amino acids long. The germline gives CDR1 MDHEN, CDR2 SYDVKM. The ends lost 2 bases at V and 11 bases at J; junction bases unmatched: 9. This CDR3 is CASSLIRGGGKQFF. The CDR3 region has the DNA TGTGCCAGCAGTTTAATCCGTGGGGGAGGGAAGCAGTTCTTC.

The V and J genes are TRBV10-3 and TRBJ2-1; 10 nucleotides agree with TRBD2. The CDR3 has 13 amino acids. V gave up 10 bases and J gave up 8 bases; unmatched junction bases: 8. The germline V gene has CDR1 ENHRY and CDR2 SYGVKD. CDR3 residues: CATAAGTSDEQFF. The CDR3 nucleotides are TGTGCCACGGCCGCCGGGACTAGCGATGAGCAGTTCTTC.

J is TRBJ1-3 and V is TRBV5-1; tentatively, D is TRBD1 (5 bases). CDR1 is SGHRS and CDR2 is YFSETQ in the germline V gene. The CDR3 runs to 14 residues. V shed 0 bases and J shed 8 bases, with 12 bases lying between them. CDR3 coding DNA: TGCGCCAGCAGCTTGGCCGAAGGGGCACACACCATATATTTT. This encodes CASSLAEGAHTIYF.